This T cell receptor beta chain comes out of a study of T cell repertoires in cytomegalovirus infection. Study-level results: Individuals carrying CMV plus the relevant HLA were identified by cumulative frequency of public TCR beta families.

A single record per CDR3 protein comes from TCRdb applying MiXCR to the reads. Of around 25,000 distinct CDR3 sequences listed, about 19% are singletons. As to this clonotype: Antigen: not known.

The germline V gene has CDR1 PRHDT and CDR2 FYEKMQ (reference sequence). The CDR3 runs 15 residues. J gave up 10 bases and V 5 bases, and 10 bases lay outside the gene matches. Sequenced material: CD8+ T cells from cultured PBMCs, taken from culture after CMV antigen stimulation. The sequence derives from a human donor in good health (CMV status not recorded). Some clones in this sample may be carry-over from other donors' samples. The V and J genes are TRBV13 and TRBJ1-6; TRBD1 aligns across 8 bases. The CDR3 sequence is CASSGQGAFDSPLHF. DNA for the CDR3: TGTGCCAGCAGCGGGCAGGGGGCGTTTGACTCACCCCTCCACTTT.